This T cell receptor beta chain was sequenced during a study of OX40 agonist ivuxolimab in advanced cancers. Study overall: Ivuxolimab is a fully human IgG2 antibody that activates OX40 (CD134). A mean age of around 66 years, range about 23 to 90, was recorded, and approximately 80% were male.

TCRdb's table, derived via immunoSEQ multiplex PCR, lists solely in-frame clones and lacks some. The table includes some 39,000 clones, about 88% detected once. Germline lookup yields CDR1 MDHEN and CDR2 SYDVKM. V was clipped by 3 bases and J by 1 base; unmatched bases: 6. There are 17 residues in the CDR3. Comment on this clone: What it binds is unknown.

The study, taken as a whole, reports: Individuals who were partial responders at 0.1-3.0 mg/kg had clonal expansion that ranked among the lowest. Dose levels from 0.1 to 3.0 mg/kg saw CD4+ and CD8+ blood T cells expand clonally by week 6.

This material consisted of CD4+ or CD8+ T cells sorted from blood, taken in a trial of the OX40 agonist ivuxolimab. This TCR was recovered from an adult with an advanced solid tumor such as melanoma, head and neck, liver or kidney cancer. V usage is TRBV28 and J usage is TRBJ2-6; 7 bases fit TRBD2. The CDR3, as DNA: TGTGCCAGCAGTTTTTATGGGGAGGGGTCTGGGGCCAACGTCCTGACTTTC. It codes for CASSFYGEGSGANVLTF. Combining the CDR3 with reference TRBV28 and TRBJ2-6 gives the whole variable domain DVKVTQSSRYLVKRTGEKVFLECVQDMDHENMFWYRQDPGLGLRLIYFSYDVKMKEKGDIPEGYSVSREKKERFSLILESASTNQTSMYLCASSFYGEGSGANVLTFGAGSRLTVL.